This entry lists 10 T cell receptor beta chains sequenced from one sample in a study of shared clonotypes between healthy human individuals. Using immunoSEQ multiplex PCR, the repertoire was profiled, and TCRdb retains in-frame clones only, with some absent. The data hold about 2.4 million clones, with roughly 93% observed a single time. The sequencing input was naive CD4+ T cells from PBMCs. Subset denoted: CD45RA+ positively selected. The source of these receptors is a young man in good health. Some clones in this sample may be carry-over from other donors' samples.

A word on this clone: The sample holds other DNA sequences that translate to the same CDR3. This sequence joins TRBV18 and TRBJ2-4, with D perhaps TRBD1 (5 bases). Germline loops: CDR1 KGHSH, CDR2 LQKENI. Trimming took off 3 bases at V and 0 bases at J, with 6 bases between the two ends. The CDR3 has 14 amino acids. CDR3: CASSPTVAKNIQYF. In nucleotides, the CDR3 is TGTGCCAGCTCACCGACAGTAGCCAAAAACATTCAGTACTTC.

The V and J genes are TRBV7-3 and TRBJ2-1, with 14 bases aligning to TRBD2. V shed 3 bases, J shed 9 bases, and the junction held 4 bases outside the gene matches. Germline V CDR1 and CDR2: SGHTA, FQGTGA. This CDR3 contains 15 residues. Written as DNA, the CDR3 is TGTGCCAGCAGCTTGGGGACTAGCGGGAGCGTTGAGCAGTTCTTC. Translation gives CASSLGTSGSVEQFF.

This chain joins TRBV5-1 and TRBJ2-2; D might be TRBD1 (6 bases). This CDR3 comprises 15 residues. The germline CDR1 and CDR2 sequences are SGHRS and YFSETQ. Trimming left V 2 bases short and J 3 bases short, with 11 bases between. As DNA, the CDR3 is TGCGCCAGCAGCTTATTACAGGGATACACCGGGGAGCTGTTTTTT. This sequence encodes CASSLLQGYTGELFF.

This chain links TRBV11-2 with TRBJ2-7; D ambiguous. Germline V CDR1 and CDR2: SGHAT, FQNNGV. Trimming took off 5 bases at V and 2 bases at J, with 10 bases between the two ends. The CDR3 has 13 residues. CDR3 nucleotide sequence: TGTGCCAGCAGCCCCCACTTGACCTACGAGCAGTACTTC. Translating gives CASSPHLTYEQYF.

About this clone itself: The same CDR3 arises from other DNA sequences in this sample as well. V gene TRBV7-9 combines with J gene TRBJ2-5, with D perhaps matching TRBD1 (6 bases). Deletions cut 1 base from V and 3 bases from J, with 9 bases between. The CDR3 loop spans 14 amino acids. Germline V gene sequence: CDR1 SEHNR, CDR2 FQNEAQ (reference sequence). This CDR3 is CASSLVGGKETQYF. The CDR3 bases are TGTGCCAGCAGCTTAGTTGGGGGCAAAGAGACCCAGTACTTC.

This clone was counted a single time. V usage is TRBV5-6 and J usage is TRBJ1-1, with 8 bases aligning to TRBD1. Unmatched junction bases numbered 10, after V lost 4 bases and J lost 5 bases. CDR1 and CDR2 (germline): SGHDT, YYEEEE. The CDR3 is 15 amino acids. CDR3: CASSPYRTGRTEAFF. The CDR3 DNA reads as TGTGCCAGCAGCCCATATAGGACAGGGCGGACTGAAGCTTTCTTT.

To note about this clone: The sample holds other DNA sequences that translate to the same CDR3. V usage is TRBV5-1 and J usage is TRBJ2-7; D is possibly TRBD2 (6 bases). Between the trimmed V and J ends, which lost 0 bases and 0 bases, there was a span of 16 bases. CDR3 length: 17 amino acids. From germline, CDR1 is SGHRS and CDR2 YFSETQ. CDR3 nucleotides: TGCGCCAGCAGCTTGGGGGTTTCAGCGGGTAGCTCCTACGAGCAGTACTTC. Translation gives CASSLGVSAGSSYEQYF.

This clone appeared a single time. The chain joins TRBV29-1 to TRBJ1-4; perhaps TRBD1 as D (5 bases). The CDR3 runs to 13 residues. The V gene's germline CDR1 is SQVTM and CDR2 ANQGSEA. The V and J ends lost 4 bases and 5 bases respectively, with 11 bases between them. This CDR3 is CSVAGQLNEKLFF. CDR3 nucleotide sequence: TGCAGCGTTGCAGGGCAGCTGAATGAAAAACTGTTTTTT.

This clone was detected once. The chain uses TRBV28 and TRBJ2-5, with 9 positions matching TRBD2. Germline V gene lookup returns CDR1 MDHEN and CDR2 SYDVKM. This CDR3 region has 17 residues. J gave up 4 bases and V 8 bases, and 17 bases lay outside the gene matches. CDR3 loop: CASDLGRSGRISETQYF. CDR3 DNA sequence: TGTGCCAGCGACTTAGGACGGAGCGGGAGGATTTCAGAGACCCAGTACTTC.

The CDR3 loop reads CASSLLGTVNQPQHF. CDR3 nucleotide sequence: TGTGCCAGCAGCTTATTGGGGACAGTTAATCAGCCCCAGCATTTT. The chain links TRBV7-8 to TRBJ1-5; 7 positions agree with TRBD1. V was pared by 2 bases and J by 4 bases, with 5 bases of the junction left unmatched. The CDR3 totals 15 residues. Germline-derived CDR1 and CDR2 are SGHVS and FQNEAQ. The whole variable domain, filled in from reference TRBV7-8 and TRBJ1-5, reads GAGVSQSPRYKVAKRGQDVALRCDPISGHVSLFWYQQALGQGPEFLTYFQNEAQLDKSGLPSDRFFAERPEGSVSTLKIQRTQQEDSAVYLCASSLLGTVNQPQHFGDGTRLSIL.